This T cell receptor beta chain was captured by sequencing in a study of cytomegalovirus exposure and HLA in healthy donors. Note on this clone: Antigen specificity is unknown.

PCR amplification relied on 60 Vbeta primers (plus 13 Jbeta primers). Clones were sequenced by immunoSEQ multiplex PCR, and TCRdb holds only the in-frame ones, with some missing. This sample's table reports approximately 100,000 clones. Germline CDR1 and CDR2: SGHTS and YDEGEE. The CDR3 spans 17 residues. The ends lost 4 bases at V and 0 bases at J; junction bases unmatched: 9. The study, taken as a whole, reports: Most sequenced TCRs were rare (though some public TCRs occurred in many donors). Beyond CMV serostatus, there was no information to go on about immune exposure. Researchers reported from a later analysis that most CMV-associated TCR beta chains appeared HLA-restricted.

The sequence derives from a man between 45 and 60 years old in good health and CMV-seropositive. The chain combines TRBV5-8 with TRBJ2-2, with 7 bases matching TRBD2. Sample: PBMCs. CDR3 in DNA: TGTGCCAGCAGCCCTCCCGGACTAGGCTCGAACACCGGGGAGCTGTTTTTT. Translation gives CASSPPGLGSNTGELFF.